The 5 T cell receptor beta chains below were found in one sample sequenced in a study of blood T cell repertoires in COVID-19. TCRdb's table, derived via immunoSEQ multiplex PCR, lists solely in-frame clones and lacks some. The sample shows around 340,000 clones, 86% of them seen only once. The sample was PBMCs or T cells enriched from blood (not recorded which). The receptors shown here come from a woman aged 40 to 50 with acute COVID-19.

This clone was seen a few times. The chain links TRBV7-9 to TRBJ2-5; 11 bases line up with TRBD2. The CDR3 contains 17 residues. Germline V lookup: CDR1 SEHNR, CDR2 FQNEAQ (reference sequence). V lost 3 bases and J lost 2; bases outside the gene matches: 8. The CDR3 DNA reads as TGTGCCAGCAGCTTCAGTCTAGCGGGAGGTATTCAAGAGACCCAGTACTTC. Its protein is CASSFSLAGGIQETQYF.

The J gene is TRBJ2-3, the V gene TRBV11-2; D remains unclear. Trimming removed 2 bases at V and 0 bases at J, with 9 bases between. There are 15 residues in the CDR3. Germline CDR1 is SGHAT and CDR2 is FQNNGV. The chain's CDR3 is CASSLQVSSTDTQYF. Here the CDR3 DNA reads TGTGCCAGCAGCTTACAGGTCTCTAGCACAGATACGCAGTATTTT.

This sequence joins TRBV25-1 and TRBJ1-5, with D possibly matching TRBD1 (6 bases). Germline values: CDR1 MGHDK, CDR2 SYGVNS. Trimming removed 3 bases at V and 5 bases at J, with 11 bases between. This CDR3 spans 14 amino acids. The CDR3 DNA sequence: TGTGCCAGCAGTGAGACAGGCCTCCATCAGCCCCAGCATTTT. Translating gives CASSETGLHQPQHF. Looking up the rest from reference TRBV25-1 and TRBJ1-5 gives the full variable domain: EADIYQTPRYLVIGTGKKITLECSQTMGHDKMYWYQQDPGMELHLIHYSYGVNSTEKGDLSSESTVSRIRTEHFPLTLESARPSHTSQYLCASSETGLHQPQHFGDGTRLSIL.

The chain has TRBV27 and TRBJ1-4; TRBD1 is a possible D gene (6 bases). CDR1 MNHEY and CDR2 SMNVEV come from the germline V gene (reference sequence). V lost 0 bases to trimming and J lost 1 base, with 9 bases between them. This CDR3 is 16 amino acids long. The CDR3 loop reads CASSLSGRGTNEKLFF. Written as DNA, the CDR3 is TGTGCCAGCAGTTTATCGGGCAGGGGAACTAATGAAAAACTGTTTTTT.

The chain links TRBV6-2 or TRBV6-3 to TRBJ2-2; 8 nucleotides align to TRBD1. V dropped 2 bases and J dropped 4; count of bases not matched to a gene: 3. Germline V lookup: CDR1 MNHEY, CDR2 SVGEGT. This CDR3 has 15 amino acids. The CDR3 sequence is CASSYGQGLTGELFF. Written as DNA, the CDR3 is TGTGCCAGCAGTTACGGACAGGGCCTCACCGGGGAGCTGTTTTTT.